This T cell receptor (beta chain) was observed in a study of OX40 agonist ivuxolimab in advanced cancers. Study as a whole: Patients with prior anti-PD-1, anti-PD-L1 or anti-CTLA-4 therapy were eligible; 40% had some. Partial responses were achieved by three patients, of whom one had hepatocellular carcinoma and two had cutaneous melanoma.

In germline, CDR1 is MGHRA, CDR2 YSYEKL. The CDR3 is made up of 15 amino acids. With 6 bases clipped from V and 3 bases from J, the junction kept 4 bases outside the gene matches. A note on this clone: Its antigen remains unidentified.

Study-wide results and caveats: Partial responders dosed at 0.1-3.0 mg/kg displayed clonal expansion ranking among the lowest.

Here immunoSEQ multiplex PCR was the method, and the copy in TCRdb shows in-frame clones only, minus some. The table records 80,000 or so clones, just over 90% of them present only once. This sequence originates from an adult with an advanced solid tumor such as melanoma, head and neck, liver or kidney cancer. The specimen comprised CD4+ or CD8+ T cells sorted from blood, sampled in a trial of the OX40 agonist ivuxolimab. This chain connects TRBV4-1 to TRBJ2-1; 11 bases agree with TRBD1. CDR3 in amino acids: CASSPGTGGYNEQFF. In DNA form, the CDR3 reads TGCGCCAGCAGTCCGGGGACAGGGGGCTACAATGAGCAGTTCTTC.